This T cell receptor beta chain was sequenced during a study of T-cell reconstitution after alpha-beta-depleted transplantation in children. The ends were cut back, 3 bases at V and 14 bases at J, with 23 bases in the middle. The CDR3 extends over 14 amino acids. CDR1 is SGDLS, CDR2 YYNGEE, per germline. This clonotype was picked up a small number of times. Unique molecular identifiers tagged the TCRbeta library. MiXCR was run by TCRdb on the PCR reads, yielding one entry per CDR3 protein. Altogether some 530,000 distinct CDR3 sequences are present, roughly an eighth being singletons, with the ten largest covering over 5.5%.

The chain employs TRBV9 and TRBJ1-2; tentatively, D is TRBD1 (6 bases). The starting material was PBMCs from the stem cell graft donor, obtained from the stem cell graft. The sequence derives from a human donor who donated a stem cell graft to a child with combined immunodeficiency. CDR3 in DNA: TGTGCCAGCAGCGGGGGGGGAATCACAGGGCTGTGGACCTTC. Translated, it gives CASSGGGITGLWTF.